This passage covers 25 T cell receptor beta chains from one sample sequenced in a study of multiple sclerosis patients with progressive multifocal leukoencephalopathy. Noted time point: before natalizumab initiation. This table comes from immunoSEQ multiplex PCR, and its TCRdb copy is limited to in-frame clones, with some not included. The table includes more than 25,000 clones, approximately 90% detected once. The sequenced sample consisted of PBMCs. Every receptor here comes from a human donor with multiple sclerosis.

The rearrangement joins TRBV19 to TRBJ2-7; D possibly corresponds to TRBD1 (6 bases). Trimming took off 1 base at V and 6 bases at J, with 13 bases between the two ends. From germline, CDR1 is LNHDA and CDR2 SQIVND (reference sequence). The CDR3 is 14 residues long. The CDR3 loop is CASSIAGAPREQYF. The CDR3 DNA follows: TGTGCCAGTAGTATAGCAGGGGCGCCCCGCGAGCAGTACTTC. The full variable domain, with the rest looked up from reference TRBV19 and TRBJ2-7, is DGGITQSPKYLFRKEGQNVTLSCEQNLNHDAMYWYRQDPGQGLRLIYYSQIVNDFQKGDIAEGYSVSREKKESFPLTVTSAQKNPTAFYLCASSIAGAPREQYFGPGTRLTVT.

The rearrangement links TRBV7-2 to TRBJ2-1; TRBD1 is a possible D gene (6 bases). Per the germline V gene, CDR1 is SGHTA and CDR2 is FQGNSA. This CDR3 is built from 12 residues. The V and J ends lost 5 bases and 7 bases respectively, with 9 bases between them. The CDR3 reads CASSRDRNEQFF. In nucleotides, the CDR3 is TGTGCCAGCAGCCGAGACAGGAATGAGCAGTTCTTC. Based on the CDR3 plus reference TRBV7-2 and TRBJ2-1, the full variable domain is GAGVSQSPSNKVTEKGKDVELRCDPISGHTALYWYRQSLGQGLEFLIYFQGNSAPDKSGLPSDRFSAERTGGSVSTLTIQRTQQEDSAVYLCASSRDRNEQFFGPGTRLTVL.

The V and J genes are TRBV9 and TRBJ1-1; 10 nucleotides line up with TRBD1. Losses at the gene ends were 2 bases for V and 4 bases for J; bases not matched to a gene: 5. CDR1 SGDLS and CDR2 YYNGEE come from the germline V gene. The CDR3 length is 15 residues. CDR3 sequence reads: CASSVSGQGFTEAFF. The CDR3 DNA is TGTGCCAGCAGCGTCTCGGGACAGGGGTTCACTGAAGCTTTCTTT.

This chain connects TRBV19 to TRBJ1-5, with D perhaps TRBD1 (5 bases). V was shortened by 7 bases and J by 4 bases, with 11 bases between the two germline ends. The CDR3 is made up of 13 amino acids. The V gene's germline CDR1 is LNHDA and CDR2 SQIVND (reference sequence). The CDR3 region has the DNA TGTGCCAGTAAGGGGACGGGTAATCAGCCCCAGCATTTT. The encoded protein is CASKGTGNQPQHF.

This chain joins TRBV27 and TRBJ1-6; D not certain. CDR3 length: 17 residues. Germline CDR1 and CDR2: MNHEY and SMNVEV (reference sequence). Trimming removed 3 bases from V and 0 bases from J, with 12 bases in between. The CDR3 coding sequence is TGTGCCAGCAGTTTGGGTGTAGGGAGCTCCTATAATTCACCCCTCCACTTT. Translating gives CASSLGVGSSYNSPLHF.

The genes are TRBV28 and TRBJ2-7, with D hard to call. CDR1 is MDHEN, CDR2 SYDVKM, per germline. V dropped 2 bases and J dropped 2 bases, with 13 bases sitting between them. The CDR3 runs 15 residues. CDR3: CASSLPGVRTYEQYF. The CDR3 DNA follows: TGTGCCAGCAGTTTACCTGGAGTCAGAACCTACGAGCAGTACTTC. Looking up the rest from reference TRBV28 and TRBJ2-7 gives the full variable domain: DVKVTQSSRYLVKRTGEKVFLECVQDMDHENMFWYRQDPGLGLRLIYFSYDVKMKEKGDIPEGYSVSREKKERFSLILESASTNQTSMYLCASSLPGVRTYEQYFGPGTRLTVT.

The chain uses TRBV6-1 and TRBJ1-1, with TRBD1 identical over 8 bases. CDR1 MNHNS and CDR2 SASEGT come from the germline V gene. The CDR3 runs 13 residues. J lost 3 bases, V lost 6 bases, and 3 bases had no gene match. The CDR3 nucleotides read TGTGCCAGCAGGTCGGACAGGGACACTGAAGCTTTCTTT. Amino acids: CASRSDRDTEAFF.

The DNA of the CDR3 is TGTGCCAGCAGCTCACAGGGCGCCCCGAACACCATATATTTT. Translated: CASSSQGAPNTIYF. The chain employs TRBV5-5 and TRBJ1-3, with D possibly being TRBD1 (6 bases). The V end was cut by 3 bases, the J end by 7 bases, with 14 bases between. The CDR3 loop spans 14 amino acids. The germline gives CDR1 SGHKS, CDR2 YYEKEE (reference sequence).

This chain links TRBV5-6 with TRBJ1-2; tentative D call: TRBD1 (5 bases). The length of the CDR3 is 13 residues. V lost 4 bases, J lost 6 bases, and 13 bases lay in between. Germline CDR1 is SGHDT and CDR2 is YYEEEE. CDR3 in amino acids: CASSPGGGNGYTF. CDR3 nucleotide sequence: TGTGCCAGCAGCCCGGGGGGTGGTAATGGCTACACCTTC.

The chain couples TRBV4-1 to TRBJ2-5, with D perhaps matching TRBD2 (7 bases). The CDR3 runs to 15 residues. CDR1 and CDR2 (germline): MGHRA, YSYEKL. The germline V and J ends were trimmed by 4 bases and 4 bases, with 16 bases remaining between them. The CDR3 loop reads CASSPPTGGPETQYF. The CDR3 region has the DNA TGCGCCAGCAGCCCCCCGACGGGGGGCCCAGAGACCCAGTACTTC.

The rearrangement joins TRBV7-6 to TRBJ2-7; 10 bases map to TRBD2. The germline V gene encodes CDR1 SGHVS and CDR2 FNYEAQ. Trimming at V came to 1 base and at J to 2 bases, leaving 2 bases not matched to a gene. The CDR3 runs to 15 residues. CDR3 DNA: TGTGCCAGCAGCTTAGAAAGCGGGGGGGCCTACGAGCAGTACTTC. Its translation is CASSLESGGAYEQYF.

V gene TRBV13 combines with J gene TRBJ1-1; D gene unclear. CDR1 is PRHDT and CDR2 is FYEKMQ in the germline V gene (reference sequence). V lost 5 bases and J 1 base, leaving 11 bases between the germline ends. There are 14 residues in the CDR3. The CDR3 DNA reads TGTGCCAGCAGCCCCGGAAATGAGAACACTGAAGCTTTCTTT. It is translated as CASSPGNENTEAFF.

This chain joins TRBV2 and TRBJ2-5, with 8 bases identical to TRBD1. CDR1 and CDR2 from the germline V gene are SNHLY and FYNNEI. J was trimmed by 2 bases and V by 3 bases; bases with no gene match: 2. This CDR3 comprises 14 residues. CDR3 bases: TGTGCCAGCAGTGATAGGACAGGGCAAGAGACCCAGTACTTC. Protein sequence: CASSDRTGQETQYF.

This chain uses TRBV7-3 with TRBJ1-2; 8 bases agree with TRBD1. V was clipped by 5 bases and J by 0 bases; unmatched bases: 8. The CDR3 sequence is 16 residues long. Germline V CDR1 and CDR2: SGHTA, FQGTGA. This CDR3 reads CASSANDRGTNYGYTF. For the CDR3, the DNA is TGTGCCAGCAGCGCCAACGACAGGGGCACTAACTATGGCTACACCTTC.

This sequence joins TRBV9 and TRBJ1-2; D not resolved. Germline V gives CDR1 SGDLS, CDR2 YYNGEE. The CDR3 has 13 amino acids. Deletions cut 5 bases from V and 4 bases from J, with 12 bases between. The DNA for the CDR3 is TGTGCCAGCAGGAAATCGGGGAGCTATGGCTACACCTTC. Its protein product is CASRKSGSYGYTF.

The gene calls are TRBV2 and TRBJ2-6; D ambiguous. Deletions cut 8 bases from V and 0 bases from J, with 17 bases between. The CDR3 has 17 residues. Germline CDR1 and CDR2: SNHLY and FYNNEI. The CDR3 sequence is CASELGGSTSGANVLTF. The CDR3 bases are TGTGCCAGCGAATTGGGCGGATCGACCTCTGGGGCCAACGTCCTGACTTTC.

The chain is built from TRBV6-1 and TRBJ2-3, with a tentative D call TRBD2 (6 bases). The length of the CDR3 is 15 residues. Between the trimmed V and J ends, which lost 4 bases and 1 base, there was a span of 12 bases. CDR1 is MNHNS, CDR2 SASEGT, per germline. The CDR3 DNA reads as TGTGCCAGCAGTGGAGGGCGGGGAGGCACAGATACGCAGTATTTT. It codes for CASSGGRGGTDTQYF.

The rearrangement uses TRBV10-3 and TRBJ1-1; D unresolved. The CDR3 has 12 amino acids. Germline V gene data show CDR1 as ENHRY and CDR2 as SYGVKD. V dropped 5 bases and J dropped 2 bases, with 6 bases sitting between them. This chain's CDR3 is CAISPGNTEAFF. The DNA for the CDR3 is TGTGCCATCAGTCCAGGAAACACTGAAGCTTTCTTT.

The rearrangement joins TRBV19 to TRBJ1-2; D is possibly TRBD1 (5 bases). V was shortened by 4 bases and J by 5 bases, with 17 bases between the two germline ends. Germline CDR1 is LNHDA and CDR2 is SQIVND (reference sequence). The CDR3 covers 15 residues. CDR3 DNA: TGTGCCAGTAGTAAGACCGGGACGTCCCTTTATGGCTACACCTTC. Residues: CASSKTGTSLYGYTF.

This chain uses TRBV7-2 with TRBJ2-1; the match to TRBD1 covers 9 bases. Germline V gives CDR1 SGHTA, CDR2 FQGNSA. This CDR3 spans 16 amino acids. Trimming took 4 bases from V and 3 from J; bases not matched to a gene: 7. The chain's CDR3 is CASSSFPGQGYNEQFF. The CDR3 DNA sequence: TGTGCCAGCAGCTCATTTCCGGGACAGGGCTACAATGAGCAGTTCTTC. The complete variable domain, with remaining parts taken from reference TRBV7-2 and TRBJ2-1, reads GAGVSQSPSNKVTEKGKDVELRCDPISGHTALYWYRQSLGQGLEFLIYFQGNSAPDKSGLPSDRFSAERTGGSVSTLTIQRTQQEDSAVYLCASSSFPGQGYNEQFFGPGTRLTVL.

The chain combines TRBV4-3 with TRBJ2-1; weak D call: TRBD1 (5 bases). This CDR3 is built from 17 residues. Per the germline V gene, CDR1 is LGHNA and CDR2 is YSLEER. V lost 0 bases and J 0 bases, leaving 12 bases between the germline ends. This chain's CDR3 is CASSQEVGLSSYNEQFF. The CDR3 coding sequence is TGCGCCAGCAGCCAAGAAGTGGGGCTCAGCTCCTACAATGAGCAGTTCTTC.

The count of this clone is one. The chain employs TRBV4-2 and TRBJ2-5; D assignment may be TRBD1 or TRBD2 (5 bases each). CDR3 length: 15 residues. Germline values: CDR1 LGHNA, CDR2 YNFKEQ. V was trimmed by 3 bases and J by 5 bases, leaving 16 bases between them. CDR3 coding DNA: TGTGCCAGCAGCCAGGCAAACGGGGCGGAGGAGACCCAGTACTTC. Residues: CASSQANGAEETQYF.

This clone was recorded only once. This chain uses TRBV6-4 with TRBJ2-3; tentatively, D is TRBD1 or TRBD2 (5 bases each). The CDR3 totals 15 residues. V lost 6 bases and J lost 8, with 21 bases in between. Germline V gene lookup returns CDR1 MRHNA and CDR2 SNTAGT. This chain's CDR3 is CASRAEGPLGATQYF. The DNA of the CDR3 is TGTGCCAGCAGGGCCGAGGGGCCCCTCGGTGCTACGCAGTATTTT.

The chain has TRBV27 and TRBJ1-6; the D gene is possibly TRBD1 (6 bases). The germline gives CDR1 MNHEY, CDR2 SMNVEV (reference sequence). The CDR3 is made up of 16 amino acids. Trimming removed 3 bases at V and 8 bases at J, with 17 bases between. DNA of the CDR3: TGTGCCAGCAGTTTCAGTATGAGGACAGCTTATTCACCCCTCCACTTT. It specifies CASSFSMRTAYSPLHF.

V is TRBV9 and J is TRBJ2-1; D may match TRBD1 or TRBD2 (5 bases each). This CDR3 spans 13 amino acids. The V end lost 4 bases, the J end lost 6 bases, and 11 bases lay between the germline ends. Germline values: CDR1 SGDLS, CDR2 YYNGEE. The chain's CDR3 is CASSPGTANEQFF. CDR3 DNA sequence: TGTGCCAGCAGCCCGGGGACCGCCAATGAGCAGTTCTTC.